This T cell receptor beta chain was sequenced for a study of cytomegalovirus exposure and HLA in healthy donors. Study observations and caveats: Within a later analysis, the majority of CMV-associated TCR beta chains appeared HLA-restricted. Both high specificity and high sensitivity reportedly marked the classifier's diagnosis of cytomegalovirus status. Several of the most significant clusters appeared linked to common viral pathogens, based on a later analysis.

A multiplex PCR was run with 60 Vbeta primers and 13 Jbeta primers. Sequencing used immunoSEQ multiplex PCR; TCRdb keeps in-frame clones, though not all of them. Altogether about 280,000 clones are present, around 90% being singletons, with the ten largest covering roughly 2.3%. Turning to this clone: Antigen unknown.

Each donor's status was that of a healthy bone marrow donor. The CDR3 length is 11 residues. The V and J ends lost 8 bases and 6 bases respectively, with 12 bases between them. CDR1 is SQVTM, CDR2 ANQGSEA, per germline. Material: PBMCs. The V gene is TRBV29-1, the J gene TRBJ2-3; tentatively, D is TRBD2 (6 bases). The source is a woman under 30 in good health and CMV-seronegative. DNA of the CDR3: TGCAGCATCAATGGGGGGGATACGCAGTATTTT. The encoded protein is CSINGGDTQYF.